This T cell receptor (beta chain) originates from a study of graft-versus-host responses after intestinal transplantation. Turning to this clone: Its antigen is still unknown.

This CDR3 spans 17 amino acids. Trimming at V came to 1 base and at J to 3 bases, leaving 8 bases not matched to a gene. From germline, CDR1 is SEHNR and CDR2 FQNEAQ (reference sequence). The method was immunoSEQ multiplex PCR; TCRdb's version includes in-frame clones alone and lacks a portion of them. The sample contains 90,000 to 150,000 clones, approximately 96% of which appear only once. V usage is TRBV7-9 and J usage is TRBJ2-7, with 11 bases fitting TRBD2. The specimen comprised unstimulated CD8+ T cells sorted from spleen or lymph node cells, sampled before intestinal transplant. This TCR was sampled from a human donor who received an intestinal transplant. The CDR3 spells CASSLVVGLAEDYEQYF. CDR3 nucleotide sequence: TGTGCCAGCAGCTTAGTAGTGGGACTAGCGGAGGACTACGAGCAGTACTTC.